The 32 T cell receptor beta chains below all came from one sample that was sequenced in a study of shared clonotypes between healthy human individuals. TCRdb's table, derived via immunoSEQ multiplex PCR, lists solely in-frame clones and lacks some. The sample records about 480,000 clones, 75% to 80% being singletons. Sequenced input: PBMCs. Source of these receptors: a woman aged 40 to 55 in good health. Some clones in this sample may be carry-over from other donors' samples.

As DNA, the CDR3 is TGTGCCAGCACCATCCCTCGGGGGACTAGCGGGCTCTACAATGAGCAGTTCTTC. It is translated as CASTIPRGTSGLYNEQFF. J is TRBJ2-1 and V is TRBV7-9; TRBD2 agrees at 12 bases. CDR1 and CDR2 from the germline V gene are SEHNR and FQNEAQ (reference sequence). The length of the CDR3 is 18 residues. Germline trimming cut 7 bases from V and 3 bases from J; bases unmatched to any gene: 13.

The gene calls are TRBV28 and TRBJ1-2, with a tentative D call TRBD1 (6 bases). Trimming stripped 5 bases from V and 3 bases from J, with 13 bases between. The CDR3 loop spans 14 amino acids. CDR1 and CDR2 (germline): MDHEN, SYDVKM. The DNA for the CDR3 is TGTGCCAGCAGTACAGCGACAGGTTACTATGGCTACACCTTC. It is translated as CASSTATGYYGYTF.

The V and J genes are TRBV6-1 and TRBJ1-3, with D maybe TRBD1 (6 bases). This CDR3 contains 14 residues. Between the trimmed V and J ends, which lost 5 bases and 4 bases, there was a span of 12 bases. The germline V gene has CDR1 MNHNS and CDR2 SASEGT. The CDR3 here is CASSNRASGNTIYF. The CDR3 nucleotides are TGTGCCAGCAGTAACAGGGCGTCCGGAAACACCATATATTTT.

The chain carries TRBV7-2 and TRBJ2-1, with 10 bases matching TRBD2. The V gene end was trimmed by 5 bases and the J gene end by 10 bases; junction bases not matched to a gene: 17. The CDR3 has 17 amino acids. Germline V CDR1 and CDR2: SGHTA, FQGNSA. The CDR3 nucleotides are TGTGCCAGCAGCCCGCCTGACTACCAGCGGGGGGGGCGGGAGCAGTTCTTC. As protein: CASSPPDYQRGGREQFF.

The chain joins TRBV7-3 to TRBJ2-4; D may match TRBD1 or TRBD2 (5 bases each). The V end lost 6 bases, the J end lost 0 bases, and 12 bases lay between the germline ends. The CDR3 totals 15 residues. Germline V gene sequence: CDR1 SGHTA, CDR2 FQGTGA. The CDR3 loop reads CASSSDGTAKNIQYF. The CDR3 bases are TGTGCCAGCAGTTCAGACGGGACAGCCAAAAACATTCAGTACTTC.

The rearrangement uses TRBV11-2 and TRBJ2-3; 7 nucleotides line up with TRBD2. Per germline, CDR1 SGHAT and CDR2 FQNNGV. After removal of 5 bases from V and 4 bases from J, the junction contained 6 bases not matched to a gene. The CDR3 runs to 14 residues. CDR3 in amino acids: CASSRRAGADTQYF. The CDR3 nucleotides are TGTGCCAGCAGCAGGCGCGCGGGAGCAGATACGCAGTATTTT.

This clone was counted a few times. In DNA, the CDR3 is TGTGCCAGCAGCCAAGATCGGATTCGGGCTAGCGGGAAAGCAGATACGCAGTATTTT. Its protein is CASSQDRIRASGKADTQYF. The chain employs TRBV4-2 and TRBJ2-3, with TRBD2 matching over 9 bases. Germline trimming cut 0 bases from V and 4 bases from J; bases unmatched to any gene: 14. The germline V gene encodes CDR1 LGHNA and CDR2 YNFKEQ. This CDR3 has 19 amino acids.

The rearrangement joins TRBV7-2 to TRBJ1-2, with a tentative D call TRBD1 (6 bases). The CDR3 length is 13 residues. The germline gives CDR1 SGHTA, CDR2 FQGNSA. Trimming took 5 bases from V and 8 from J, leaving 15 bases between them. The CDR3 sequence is CASSVQGFEGYTF. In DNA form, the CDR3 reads TGTGCCAGCAGCGTACAGGGTTTTGAGGGCTACACCTTC.

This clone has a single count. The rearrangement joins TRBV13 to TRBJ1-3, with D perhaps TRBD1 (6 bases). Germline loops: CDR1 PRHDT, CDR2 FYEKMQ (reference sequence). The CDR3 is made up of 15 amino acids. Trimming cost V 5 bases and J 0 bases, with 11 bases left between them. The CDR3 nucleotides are TGTGCCAGCAGCCGGGCAGGGGACTCTGGAAACACCATATATTTT. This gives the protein CASSRAGDSGNTIYF.

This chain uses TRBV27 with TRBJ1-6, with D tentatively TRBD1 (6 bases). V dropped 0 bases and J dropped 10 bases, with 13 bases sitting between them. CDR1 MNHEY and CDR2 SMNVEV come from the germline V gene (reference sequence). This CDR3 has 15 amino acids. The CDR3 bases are TGTGCCAGCAGTTTATCCGCAGGGGTCGGATCACCCCTCCACTTT. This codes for CASSLSAGVGSPLHF.

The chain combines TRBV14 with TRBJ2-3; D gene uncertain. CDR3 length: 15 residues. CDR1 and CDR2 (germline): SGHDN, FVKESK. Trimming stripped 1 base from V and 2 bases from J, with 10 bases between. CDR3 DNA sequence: TGTGCCAGCAGCCAAGGTGCCAGGTTCACAGATACGCAGTATTTT. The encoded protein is CASSQGARFTDTQYF.

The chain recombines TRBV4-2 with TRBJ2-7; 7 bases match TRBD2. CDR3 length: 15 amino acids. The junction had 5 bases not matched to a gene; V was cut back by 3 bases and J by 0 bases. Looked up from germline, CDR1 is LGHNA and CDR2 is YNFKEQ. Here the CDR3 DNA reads TGTGCCAGCAGCCACCCTAGCGGAAACTCCTACGAGCAGTACTTC. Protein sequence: CASSHPSGNSYEQYF.

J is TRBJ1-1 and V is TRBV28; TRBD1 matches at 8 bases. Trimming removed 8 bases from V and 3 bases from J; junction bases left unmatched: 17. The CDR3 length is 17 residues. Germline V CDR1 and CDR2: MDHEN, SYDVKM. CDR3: CASLGGPGGRLDTEAFF. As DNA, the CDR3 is TGTGCCAGCCTGGGGGGGCCAGGGGGCAGGTTGGACACTGAAGCTTTCTTT.

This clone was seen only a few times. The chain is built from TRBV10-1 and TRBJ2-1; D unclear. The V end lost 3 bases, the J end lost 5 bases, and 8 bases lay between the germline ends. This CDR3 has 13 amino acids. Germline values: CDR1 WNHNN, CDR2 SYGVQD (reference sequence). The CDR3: CASSDRGNNEQFF. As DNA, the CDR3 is TGCGCCAGCAGTGATAGAGGCAACAATGAGCAGTTCTTC.

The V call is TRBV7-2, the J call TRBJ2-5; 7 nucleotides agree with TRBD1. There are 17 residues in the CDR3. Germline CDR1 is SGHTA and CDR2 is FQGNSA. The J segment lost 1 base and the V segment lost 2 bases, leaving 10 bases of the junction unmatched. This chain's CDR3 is CASSLRFLTGPQETQYF. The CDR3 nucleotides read TGTGCCAGCAGCTTAAGATTTCTGACAGGGCCCCAAGAGACCCAGTACTTC. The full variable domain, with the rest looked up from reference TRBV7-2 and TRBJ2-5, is GAGVSQSPSNKVTEKGKDVELRCDPISGHTALYWYRQSLGQGLEFLIYFQGNSAPDKSGLPSDRFSAERTGGSVSTLTIQRTQQEDSAVYLCASSLRFLTGPQETQYFGPGTRLLVL.

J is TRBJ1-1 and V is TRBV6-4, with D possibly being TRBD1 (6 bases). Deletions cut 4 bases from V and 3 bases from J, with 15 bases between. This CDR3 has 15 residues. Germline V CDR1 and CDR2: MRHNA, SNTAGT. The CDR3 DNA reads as TGTGCCAGCAGTGTCCCGGGGGCAGTAGACACTGAAGCTTTCTTT. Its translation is CASSVPGAVDTEAFF.

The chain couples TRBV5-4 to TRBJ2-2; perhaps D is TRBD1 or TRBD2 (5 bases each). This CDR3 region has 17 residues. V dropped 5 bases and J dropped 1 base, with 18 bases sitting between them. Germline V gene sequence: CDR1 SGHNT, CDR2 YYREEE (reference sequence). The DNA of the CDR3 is TGTGCCAGCAGGGGGCCAACAGGAGGCGGGAACACCGGGGAGCTGTTTTTT. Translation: CASRGPTGGGNTGELFF.

CDR3 sequence (DNA): TGTGCCAGCAGCTCTACTAGCGGGATGAACACCGGGGAGCTGTTTTTT. Amino acids: CASSSTSGMNTGELFF. The chain couples TRBV7-2 to TRBJ2-2; 10 bases match TRBD2. CDR3 length equals 16 residues. CDR1 is SGHTA, CDR2 FQGNSA, per germline. J was trimmed by 1 base and V by 4 bases; bases with no gene match: 3.

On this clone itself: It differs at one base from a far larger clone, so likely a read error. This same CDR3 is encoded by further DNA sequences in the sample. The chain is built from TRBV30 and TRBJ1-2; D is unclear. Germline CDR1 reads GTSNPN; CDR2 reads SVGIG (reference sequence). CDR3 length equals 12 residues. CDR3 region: CAWSRPTYGYTF. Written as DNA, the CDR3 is TGCGCCTGGAGTCGACCGACCTATGGCTACACCTTC.

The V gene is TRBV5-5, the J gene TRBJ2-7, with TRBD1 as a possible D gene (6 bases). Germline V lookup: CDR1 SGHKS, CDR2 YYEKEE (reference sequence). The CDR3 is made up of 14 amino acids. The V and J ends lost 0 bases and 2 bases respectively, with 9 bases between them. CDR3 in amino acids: CASSLVGTPYEQYF. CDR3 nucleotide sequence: TGTGCCAGCAGCTTGGTGGGGACACCCTACGAGCAGTACTTC.

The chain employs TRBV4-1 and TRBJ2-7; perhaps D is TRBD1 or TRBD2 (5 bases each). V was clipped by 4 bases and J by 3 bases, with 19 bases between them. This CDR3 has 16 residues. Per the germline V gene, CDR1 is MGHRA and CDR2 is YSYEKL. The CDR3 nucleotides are TGCGCCAGCAGCCCGCCAGGTGGGGCAGGGAGCTACGAGCAGTACTTC. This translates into CASSPPGGAGSYEQYF.

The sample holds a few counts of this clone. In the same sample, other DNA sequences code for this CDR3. The CDR3 sequence is CASGLYFGAGTEAFF. In nucleotides, the CDR3 is TGTGCTAGTGGTTTGTACTTTGGGGCCGGCACTGAAGCTTTCTTT. The chain combines TRBV12-5 with TRBJ1-1, with D perhaps TRBD1 (5 bases). CDR3 size: 15 residues. Germline V CDR1 and CDR2: LGHNT, FRNRAP. V gave up 2 bases and J gave up 4 bases, with 14 bases separating them.

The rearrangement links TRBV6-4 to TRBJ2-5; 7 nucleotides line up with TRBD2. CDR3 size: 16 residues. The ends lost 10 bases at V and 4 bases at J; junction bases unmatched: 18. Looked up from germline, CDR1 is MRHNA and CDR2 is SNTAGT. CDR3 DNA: TGTGCCATCCACAATGGGGGGGGTGAATACGGAGAGACCCAGTACTTC. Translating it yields CAIHNGGGEYGETQYF.

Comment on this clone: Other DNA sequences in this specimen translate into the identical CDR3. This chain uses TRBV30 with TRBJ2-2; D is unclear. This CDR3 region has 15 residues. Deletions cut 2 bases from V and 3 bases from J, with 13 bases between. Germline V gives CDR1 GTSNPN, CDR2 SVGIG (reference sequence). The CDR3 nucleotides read TGTGCCTGGAGTCTAGGTCGAGTTGACACCGGGGAGCTGTTTTTT. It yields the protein CAWSLGRVDTGELFF. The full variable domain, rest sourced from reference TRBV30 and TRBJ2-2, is SQTIHQWPATLVQPVGSPLSLECTVEGTSNPNLYWYRQAAGRGLQLLFYSVGIGQISSEVPQNLSASRPQDRQFILSSKKLLLSDSGFYLCAWSLGRVDTGELFFGEGSRLTVL.

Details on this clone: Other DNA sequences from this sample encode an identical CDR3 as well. CDR3: CAWSSGTPNTGELFF. CDR3 DNA: TGTGCCTGGAGCTCCGGGACACCGAACACCGGGGAGCTGTTTTTT. This chain joins TRBV30 and TRBJ2-2, with D perhaps matching TRBD1 (6 bases). V was cut by 3 bases and J by 0 bases, with 11 bases left in between. The CDR3 is made up of 15 amino acids. Germline V gene sequence: CDR1 GTSNPN, CDR2 SVGIG (reference sequence). Full variable domain (remainder filled in from reference TRBV30 and TRBJ2-2): SQTIHQWPATLVQPVGSPLSLECTVEGTSNPNLYWYRQAAGRGLQLLFYSVGIGQISSEVPQNLSASRPQDRQFILSSKKLLLSDSGFYLCAWSSGTPNTGELFFGEGSRLTVL.

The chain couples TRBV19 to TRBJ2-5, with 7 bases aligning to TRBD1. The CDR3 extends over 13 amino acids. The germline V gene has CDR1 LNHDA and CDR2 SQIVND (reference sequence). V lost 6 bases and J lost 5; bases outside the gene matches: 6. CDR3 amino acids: CASSPRGQETQYF. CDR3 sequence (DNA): TGTGCCAGTAGCCCGAGGGGGCAGGAGACCCAGTACTTC.

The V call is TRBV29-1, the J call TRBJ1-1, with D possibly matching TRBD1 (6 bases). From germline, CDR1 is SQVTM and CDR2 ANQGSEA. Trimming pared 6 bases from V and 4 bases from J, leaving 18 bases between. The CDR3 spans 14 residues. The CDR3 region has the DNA TGCAGCGTGGCTAGGGGGTCTGGCGGCACTGAAGCTTTCTTT. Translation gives CSVARGSGGTEAFF.

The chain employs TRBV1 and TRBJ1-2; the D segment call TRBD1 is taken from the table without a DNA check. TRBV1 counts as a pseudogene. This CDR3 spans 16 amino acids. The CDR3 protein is CTSSSRNRGPRYGYTF. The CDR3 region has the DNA TGCACCAGCAGCTCCCGCAACAGGGGGCCTCGCTATGGCTACACCTTC.

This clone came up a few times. CDR3 sequence reads: CASRLGQADTEAFF. The CDR3 DNA reads TGTGCCAGCAGATTGGGACAGGCGGACACTGAAGCTTTCTTT. The genes are TRBV2 and TRBJ1-1; 8 bases match TRBD1. The J segment lost 3 bases and the V segment lost 6 bases, leaving 6 bases of the junction unmatched. This CDR3 spans 14 amino acids. Germline loops: CDR1 SNHLY, CDR2 FYNNEI.

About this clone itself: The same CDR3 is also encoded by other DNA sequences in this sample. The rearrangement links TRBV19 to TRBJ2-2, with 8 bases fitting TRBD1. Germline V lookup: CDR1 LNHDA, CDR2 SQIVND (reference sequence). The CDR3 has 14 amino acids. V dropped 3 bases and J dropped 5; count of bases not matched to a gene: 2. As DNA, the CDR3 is TGTGCCAGTAGTATTCAGGGGGCGACCGGGGAGCTGTTTTTT. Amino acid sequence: CASSIQGATGELFF. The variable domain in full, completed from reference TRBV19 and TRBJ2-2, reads DGGITQSPKYLFRKEGQNVTLSCEQNLNHDAMYWYRQDPGQGLRLIYYSQIVNDFQKGDIAEGYSVSREKKESFPLTVTSAQKNPTAFYLCASSIQGATGELFFGEGSRLTVL.

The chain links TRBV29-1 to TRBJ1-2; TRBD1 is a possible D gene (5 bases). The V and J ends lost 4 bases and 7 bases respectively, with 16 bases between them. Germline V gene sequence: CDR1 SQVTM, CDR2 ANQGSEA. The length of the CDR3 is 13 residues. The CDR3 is CSVARQTTFGYTF. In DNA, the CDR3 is TGCAGCGTTGCCCGACAGACTACATTTGGCTACACCTTC.

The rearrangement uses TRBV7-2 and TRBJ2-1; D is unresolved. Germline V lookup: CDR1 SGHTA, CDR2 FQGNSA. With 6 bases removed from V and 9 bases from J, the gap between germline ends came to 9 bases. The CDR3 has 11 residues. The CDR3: CASSVFSEQFF. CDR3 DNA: TGTGCCAGCAGTGTTTTTAGTGAGCAGTTCTTC.